This T cell receptor (beta chain) was recovered during a study of CD8+CD57+ T cells in acquired aplastic anemia. Profiling that covered TCR beta VDJ and CDR3 relied on genomic DNA as its template. Using its own MiXCR run on the reads, TCRdb lists one record per CDR3 protein. The table has hundreds of thousands of distinct CDR3 sequences, roughly 59% seen once; the top ten hold 1% to 1.5%. This clonotype occurred once. At one end the junction does not follow the germline gene, possibly because of a read error. Patients picked for sequencing had shown CD8+CD57+ cell expansion detected by flow cytometry. Per germline, CDR1 SNHLY and CDR2 FYNNEI. The CDR3 is 13 amino acids.

The sequence derives from a human donor with aplastic anemia. Material: sorted CD4+, CD8+, or CD8+CD57+ T cells (not recorded which) from PBMCs. This rearrangement joins TRBV2 to TRBJ2-1; D may be TRBD2 (6 bases). The CDR3 region is CASSGGTAGEQFF. The CDR3 nucleotides are TGCGCCAGCAGCGGAGGGACGGCCGGTGAGCAGTTCTTC.